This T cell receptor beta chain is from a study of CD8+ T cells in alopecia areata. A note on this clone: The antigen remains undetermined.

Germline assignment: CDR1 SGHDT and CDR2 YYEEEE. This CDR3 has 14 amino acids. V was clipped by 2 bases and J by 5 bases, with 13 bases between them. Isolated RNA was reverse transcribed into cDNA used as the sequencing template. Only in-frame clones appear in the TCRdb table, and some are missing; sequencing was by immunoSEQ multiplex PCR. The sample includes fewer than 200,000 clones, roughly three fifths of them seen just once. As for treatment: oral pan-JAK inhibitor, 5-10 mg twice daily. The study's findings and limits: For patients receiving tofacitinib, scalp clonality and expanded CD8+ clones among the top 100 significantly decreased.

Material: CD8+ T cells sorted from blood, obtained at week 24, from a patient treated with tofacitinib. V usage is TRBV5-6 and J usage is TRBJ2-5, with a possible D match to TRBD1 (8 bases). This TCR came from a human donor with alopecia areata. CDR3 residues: CASSFGQGGETQYF. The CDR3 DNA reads TGTGCCAGCAGCTTCGGACAGGGAGGGGAGACCCAGTACTTC.